These 5 T cell receptor beta chains came from one sample sequenced in a study of CD8 T cells in ankylosing spondylitis. TCRdb re-derived calls from the 5' RACE reads in MiXCR, one entry per CDR3 protein. This table has hundreds of thousands of distinct CDR3 sequences, 8% to 9.5% appearing once. Sequencing used blood, either unsorted or a sorted T cell fraction (not recorded which). These receptors were obtained from a male donor with ankylosing spondylitis or in good health (not recorded which).

This clonotype was seen at least ten times. This sequence joins TRBV5-1 and TRBJ2-3; no clear D gene. The CDR3 runs to 15 residues. Trimming stripped 4 bases from V and 6 bases from J, with 18 bases between. Germline V lookup: CDR1 SGHRS, CDR2 YFSETQ. This chain's CDR3 is CASSPGGIPRDTQYF. CDR3 in DNA: TGCGCCAGCAGCCCTGGCGGTATTCCGAGGGATACGCAGTATTTT.

A remark on this clonotype: One base away lies a much larger clone, so this may be a sequencing read error. J is TRBJ2-3 and V is TRBV5-6; D is unresolved. CDR1 SGHDT and CDR2 YYEEEE come from the germline V gene. This CDR3 is built from 16 residues. The CDR3 DNA reads as TGTGCCAGCAGCTTGGGGACCGCGCTACGCACAGATACGCATTATTTT. This translates into CASSLGTALRTDTHYF.

This clonotype was detected only a few times. This chain links TRBV29-1 with TRBJ2-1; 8 nucleotides match TRBD1. This CDR3 contains 14 residues. After removal of 4 bases from V and 8 bases from J, the junction contained 10 bases not matched to a gene. From germline, CDR1 is SQVTM and CDR2 ANQGSEA. The CDR3 DNA follows: TGCAGCGTTGTTCGGACAGGGTCGATGGATGAGCAGTTCTTC. Translation gives CSVVRTGSMDEQFF.

This clonotype was seen repeatedly, ten times or more. The chain combines TRBV7-9 with TRBJ1-2, with D unclear. Germline CDR1 and CDR2: SEHNR and FQNEAQ (reference sequence). The CDR3 loop spans 12 amino acids. Between the trimmed V and J ends, which lost 1 base and 6 bases, there was a span of 6 bases. The CDR3, as DNA: TGTGCCAGCAGCTTAGACGGGGATGGCTACACCTTC. Amino acid sequence: CASSLDGDGYTF.

The sample holds a few counts of this clonotype. The chain employs TRBV3-1 and TRBJ1-5; TRBD1 agrees at 7 bases. From germline, CDR1 is LGHDT and CDR2 YNNKEL (reference sequence). This CDR3 is 15 amino acids long. Trimming took 5 bases from V and 6 from J; bases not matched to a gene: 10. The CDR3 DNA reads as TGTGCCAGCAGCTTAGGTAGAGGGGGCGGTCAGCCCCAGCATTTT. Protein: CASSLGRGGGQPQHF.